Each of the 9 T cell receptor beta chains below was sequenced from the same sample in a study of T cell repertoires in aging, cancer and after chemotherapy. Multiplex touch-down PCR with TRB-A/B primers amplified rearranged V-D-J TRB sequences. TCRdb reanalysed the multiplex PCR reads using MiXCR and keeps one entry per CDR3 protein. The profile shows approximately 5,600 distinct CDR3 sequences, approximately 22% of them singletons. TCR beta rearrangements were amplified from peripheral blood genomic DNA. The sample taken for sequencing was blood. The receptors were sampled from a human donor in good health.

This chain uses TRBV11-2 with TRBJ2-3, with 13 bases lining up with TRBD2. The trim removed 5 bases at V and 6 bases at J, leaving 5 bases unmatched. Germline V gene data show CDR1 as SGHAT and CDR2 as FQNNGV. The CDR3 totals 15 residues. This CDR3 reads CASSLGTSGDDTQYF. The CDR3 bases are TGTGCCAGCAGCCTTGGGACTAGCGGGGATGATACGCAGTATTTT.

This clonotype is labeled medium-sized. The CDR3 loop is CASSRTGGYHEQYF. In nucleotides, the CDR3 is TGTGCCAGCTCCAGGACAGGGGGGTACCACGAGCAGTACTTC. The V and J genes are TRBV13 and TRBJ2-7, with TRBD1 matching over 10 bases. This CDR3 spans 14 amino acids. Germline assignment: CDR1 PRHDT and CDR2 FYEKMQ (reference sequence). V shed 8 bases and J 5 bases; nucleotides not matched to a gene: 9. Using reference TRBV13 and TRBJ2-7 for the parts outside the CDR3, the full variable domain is AAGVIQSPRHLIKEKRETATLKCYPIPRHDTVYWYQQGPGQDPQFLISFYEKMQSDKGSIPDRFSAQQFSDYHSELNMSSLELGDSALYFCASSRTGGYHEQYFGPGTRLTVT.

This clonotype ranks as medium-sized. The CDR3 region has the DNA TGTGCCAGCCCCGGGACTAGCGTCACATGTAGCTCCTACGAGCAGTACGTC. Translated, it gives CASPGTSVTCSSYEQYV. This chain joins TRBV10-3 and TRBJ2-7, with 10 nucleotides matching TRBD2. The germline gives CDR1 ENHRY, CDR2 SYGVKD. The CDR3 consists of 17 residues. The V gene end was trimmed by 10 bases and the J gene end by 0 bases; junction bases not matched to a gene: 15.

V gene TRBV5-4 combines with J gene TRBJ2-5; D is undetermined. Trimming left V 2 bases short and J 3 bases short, with 5 bases between. The CDR3 extends over 12 amino acids. Looked up from germline, CDR1 is SGHNT and CDR2 is YYREEE (reference sequence). The CDR3 coding sequence is TGTGCCAGCAGCTTATTCAAAGAGACCCAGTACTTC. Translation gives CASSLFKETQYF.

This chain joins TRBV6-2 or TRBV6-3 and TRBJ2-4; 8 bases match TRBD1. V lost 4 bases, J lost 0 bases, and 2 bases stayed unmatched. The CDR3 runs 15 residues. Germline V gene lookup returns CDR1 MNHEY and CDR2 SVGEGT. CDR3 DNA: TGTGCCAGCAGTTGGACAGGGTTAGCCAAAAACATTCAGTACTTC. This translates into CASSWTGLAKNIQYF.

This clonotype rates as medium-sized (0.01 to 0.1%). The rearrangement links TRBV4-2 to TRBJ1-2, with D possibly TRBD1 on 5 matching bases. From germline, CDR1 is LGHNA and CDR2 YNFKEQ. The germline V and J ends were trimmed by 8 bases and 3 bases, with 10 bases remaining between them. The CDR3 is made up of 12 amino acids. CDR3 protein: CASLGEDYGYTF. The CDR3 DNA reads TGTGCCAGCTTGGGGGAAGACTATGGCTACACCTTC.

This clonotype was seen only a few times. The CDR3 region has the DNA TGCGCCAGCAGCACAACCGGGACTAGCGGGGCGGCAGATACGCAGTATTTT. It specifies CASSTTGTSGAADTQYF. V and J are TRBV5-1 and TRBJ2-3, with TRBD2 matching 13 bases. The V and J ends lost 4 bases and 4 bases, in that order; junction bases with no gene match: 9. CDR1 and CDR2 from the germline V gene are SGHRS and YFSETQ. The CDR3 spans 17 residues.

This clonotype is deemed medium-sized (0.01 to 0.1%). This chain joins TRBV20-1 and TRBJ2-7; D is possibly TRBD2 (5 bases). The CDR3 sequence is 15 residues long. V was shortened by 0 bases and J by 0 bases, with 12 bases between the two germline ends. Germline values: CDR1 DFQATT, CDR2 SNEGSKA (reference sequence). CDR3 coding DNA: TGCAGTGCTAGAGATCGTCGGGGAGCCTCCTACGAGCAGTACTTC. Protein: CSARDRRGASYEQYF.

By proportion, this clonotype is medium-sized. The chain combines TRBV19 with TRBJ1-2; weak D call: TRBD1 (6 bases). Between the trimmed V and J ends, which lost 3 bases and 2 bases, there was a span of 10 bases. CDR1 is LNHDA, CDR2 SQIVND, per germline (reference sequence). This CDR3 has 14 residues. The CDR3 nucleotides read TGTGCCAGTAGTATCGCAGGGGCAAACTATGGCTACACCTTC. It specifies CASSIAGANYGYTF.